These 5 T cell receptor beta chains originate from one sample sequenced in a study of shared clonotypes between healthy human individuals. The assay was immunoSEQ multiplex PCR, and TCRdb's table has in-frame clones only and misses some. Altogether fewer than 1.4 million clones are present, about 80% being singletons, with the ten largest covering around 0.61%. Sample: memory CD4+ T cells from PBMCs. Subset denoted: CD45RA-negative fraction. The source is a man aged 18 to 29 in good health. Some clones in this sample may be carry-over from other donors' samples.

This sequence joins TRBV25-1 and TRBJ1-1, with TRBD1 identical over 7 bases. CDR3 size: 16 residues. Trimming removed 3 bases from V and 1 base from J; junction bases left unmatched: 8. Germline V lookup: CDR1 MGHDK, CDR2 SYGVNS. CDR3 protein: CASSDLRTGQNTEAFF. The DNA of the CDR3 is TGTGCCAGCAGTGATTTGCGGACAGGACAGAACACTGAAGCTTTCTTT.

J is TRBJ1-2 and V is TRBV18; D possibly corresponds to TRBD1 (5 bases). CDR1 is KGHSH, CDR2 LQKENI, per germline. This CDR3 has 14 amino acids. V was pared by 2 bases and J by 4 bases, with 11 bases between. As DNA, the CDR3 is TGTGCCAGCTCACCAAGCAGGGACCTCTATGGCTACACCTTC. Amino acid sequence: CASSPSRDLYGYTF.

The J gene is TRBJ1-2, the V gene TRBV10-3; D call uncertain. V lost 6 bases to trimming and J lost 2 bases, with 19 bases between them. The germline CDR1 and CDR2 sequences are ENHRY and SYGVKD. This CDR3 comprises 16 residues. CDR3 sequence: CAIRANLVGRNYGYTF. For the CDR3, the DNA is TGTGCCATCAGGGCCAACCTCGTTGGGAGAAACTATGGCTACACCTTC.

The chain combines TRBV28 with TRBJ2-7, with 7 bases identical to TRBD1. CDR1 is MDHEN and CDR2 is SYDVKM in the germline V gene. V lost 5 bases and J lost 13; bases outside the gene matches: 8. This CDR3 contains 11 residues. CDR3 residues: CASSTTRDSYF. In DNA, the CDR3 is TGTGCCAGCAGTACCACTCGGGACAGCTACTTC.

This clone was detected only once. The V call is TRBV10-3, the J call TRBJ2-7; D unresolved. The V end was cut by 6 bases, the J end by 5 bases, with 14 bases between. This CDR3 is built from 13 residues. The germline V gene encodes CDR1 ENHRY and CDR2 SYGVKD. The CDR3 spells CAISERWGNEQYF. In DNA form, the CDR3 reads TGTGCCATCAGCGAGAGGTGGGGTAACGAGCAGTACTTC.